Below, 26 T cell receptor beta chains from the same sample are listed, as sequenced in a study of blood T cell repertoires in COVID-19. The data were produced by immunoSEQ multiplex PCR, yet TCRdb's version contains in-frame clones alone and is incomplete. The sample lists about 70,000 clones, about nine tenths occurring once. Sequencing was performed on peripheral blood. These receptors originate from a man aged 55 to 70 with acute or convalescent COVID-19.

A note on this clone: The CDR3 end shows no conserved phenylalanine or tryptophan, and so a read error is likely. This chain links TRBV5-1 with TRBJ1-6; D not resolved. The germline CDR1 and CDR2 sequences are SGHRS and YFSETQ. The CDR3 runs to 15 residues. V dropped 2 bases and J dropped 6 bases, with 12 bases sitting between them. CDR3 residues: CASSLRDTINSPLHL. CDR3 bases: TGCGCCAGCAGCTTACGAGACACAATTAATTCACCCCTCCACCTT.

This rearrangement joins TRBV7-2 to TRBJ2-3, with TRBD2 matching over 9 bases. The CDR3 is 16 residues long. Germline V CDR1 and CDR2: SGHTA, FQGNSA. V lost 0 bases and J lost 2; bases outside the gene matches: 3. Here the CDR3 reads CASSLARGGVTDTQYF. CDR3 coding DNA: TGTGCCAGCAGCTTAGCTCGCGGGGGGGTCACAGATACGCAGTATTTT.

The rearrangement joins TRBV7-2 to TRBJ2-3; no clear D gene. CDR3 length: 11 residues. Trimming took off 4 bases at V and 3 bases at J, with 2 bases between the two ends. The germline gives CDR1 SGHTA, CDR2 FQGNSA. This CDR3 is CASSSTDTQYF. The DNA of the CDR3 is TGTGCCAGCAGCTCAACAGATACGCAGTATTTT.

The rearrangement uses TRBV7-8 and TRBJ2-7, with TRBD1 matching over 9 bases. The junction had 14 bases not matched to a gene; V was cut back by 4 bases and J by 1 base. Looked up from germline, CDR1 is SGHVS and CDR2 is FQNEAQ. The CDR3 has 18 residues. The CDR3 DNA follows: TGTGCCAGCAGCTCCGGGACAGGGTTCATGTCGTCATCCTACGAGCAGTACTTC. It is translated as CASSSGTGFMSSSYEQYF.

This chain joins TRBV30 and TRBJ1-1, with D possibly matching TRBD1 (6 bases). Germline CDR1 and CDR2: GTSNPN and SVGIG (reference sequence). V lost 2 bases and J 2 bases, leaving 21 bases between the germline ends. The CDR3 length is 17 residues. In nucleotides, the CDR3 is TGTGCCTGGAGTCGAACTATCCCGCAGGGGAAAAACACTGAAGCTTTCTTT. Its translation: CAWSRTIPQGKNTEAFF.

V and J are TRBV5-6 and TRBJ1-2; no definite D call. V was shortened by 4 bases and J by 3 bases, with 10 bases between the two germline ends. This CDR3 is 13 amino acids long. Germline-derived CDR1 and CDR2 are SGHDT and YYEEEE. The CDR3 DNA is TGTGCCAGCAGCCCACCGGGAGACTATGGCTACACCTTC. Translating it yields CASSPPGDYGYTF. Combining the CDR3 with reference TRBV5-6 and TRBJ1-2 gives the whole variable domain DAGVTQSPTHLIKTRGQQVTLRCSPKSGHDTVSWYQQALGQGPQFIFQYYEEEERQRGNFPDRFSGHQFPNYSSELNVNALLLGDSALYLCASSPPGDYGYTFGSGTRLTVV.

The chain recombines TRBV3-1 (or the pseudogene TRBV3-2) with TRBJ1-2; D might be TRBD1 (6 bases). V was pared by 5 bases and J by 8 bases, with 18 bases between. The CDR3 is 14 amino acids. Germline V gene lookup returns CDR1 LGHDT and CDR2 YNNKEL (reference sequence). The CDR3 sequence: CASSLTGPLGGYTF. The CDR3 DNA reads as TGTGCCAGCAGCTTAACAGGGCCGTTGGGAGGCTACACCTTC.

This clone has only one observation. The chain recombines TRBV5-6 with TRBJ2-5, with a weak D call TRBD1 (6 bases). The CDR3 covers 16 residues. Per germline, CDR1 SGHDT and CDR2 YYEEEE. Trimming cost V 0 bases and J 1 base, with 13 bases left between them. In nucleotides, the CDR3 is TGTGCCAGCAGCTTGGTCGGGAAGGGGGTCCAAGAGACCCAGTACTTC. It specifies CASSLVGKGVQETQYF. The whole variable domain, filled in from reference TRBV5-6 and TRBJ2-5, reads DAGVTQSPTHLIKTRGQQVTLRCSPKSGHDTVSWYQQALGQGPQFIFQYYEEEERQRGNFPDRFSGHQFPNYSSELNVNALLLGDSALYLCASSLVGKGVQETQYFGPGTRLLVL.

The chain uses TRBV6-5 and TRBJ1-1; no definite D call. V dropped 6 bases and J dropped 4 bases, with 12 bases sitting between them. Germline V gene lookup returns CDR1 MNHEY and CDR2 SVGAGI. The length of the CDR3 is 13 residues. CDR3 bases: TGTGCCAGCAGCTTAACTCAGGCCACTGAAGCTTTCTTT. This encodes CASSLTQATEAFF.

This clone was observed a single time. This sequence joins TRBV11-2 and TRBJ1-2; 7 bases fit TRBD1. V lost 5 bases and J lost 4; bases outside the gene matches: 10. Germline CDR1 reads SGHAT; CDR2 reads FQNNGV. The CDR3 runs to 15 residues. The CDR3 loop is CASSPPDRVGYGYTF. The CDR3 coding sequence is TGTGCCAGCAGCCCCCCCGACAGGGTGGGCTATGGCTACACCTTC.

This chain uses TRBV10-3 with TRBJ1-1; D is ambiguous. Between the trimmed V and J ends, which lost 1 base and 1 base, there was a span of 4 bases. The germline V gene encodes CDR1 ENHRY and CDR2 SYGVKD. The CDR3 loop spans 13 amino acids. The CDR3 DNA is TGTGCCATCAGTGAGTGGCAGAACACTGAAGCTTTCTTT. Translated, it gives CAISEWQNTEAFF.

V gene TRBV19 combines with J gene TRBJ1-5; 9 bases are shared with TRBD1. CDR3 length: 15 residues. The J segment lost 4 bases and the V segment lost 7 bases, leaving 8 bases of the junction unmatched. Germline V gives CDR1 LNHDA, CDR2 SQIVND (reference sequence). For the CDR3, the DNA is TGTGCCAGTATTGATGGGGACAGGGCAAATCAGCCCCAGCATTTT. Its protein is CASIDGDRANQPQHF.

The chain carries TRBV6-6 and TRBJ1-2, with 8 bases aligning to TRBD1. Germline CDR1 reads MNHNY; CDR2 reads SVGAGI (reference sequence). After removal of 5 bases from V and 10 bases from J, the junction contained 9 bases not matched to a gene. The CDR3 is 13 residues long. Here the CDR3 reads CASSPYRDRLYTF. In nucleotides, the CDR3 is TGTGCCAGCAGTCCTTATAGGGACAGGCTCTACACCTTC.

A single count supports this clone. Here the CDR3 reads CASRFSDIQYF. The CDR3 bases are TGTGCCAGCAGGTTCTCGGACATTCAGTACTTC. The genes are TRBV6-6 and TRBJ2-4; D gene ambiguous. CDR1 and CDR2 (germline): MNHNY, SVGAGI (reference sequence). The V end lost 6 bases, the J end lost 8 bases, and 8 bases lay between the germline ends. There are 11 residues in the CDR3.

CDR3 amino acids: CASSQGVGSNQPQHF. The CDR3 bases are TGTGCCAGCAGCCAGGGGGTTGGGAGCAATCAGCCCCAGCATTTT. The V call is TRBV9, the J call TRBJ1-5; 7 bases line up with TRBD1. Germline trimming cut 4 bases from V and 1 base from J; bases unmatched to any gene: 5. The CDR3 is 15 residues long. Germline loops: CDR1 SGDLS, CDR2 YYNGEE.

The genes are TRBV7-8 and TRBJ2-2; D unclear. Germline CDR1 reads SGHVS; CDR2 reads FQNEAQ. The CDR3 loop spans 14 amino acids. V was shortened by 5 bases and J by 9 bases, with 16 bases between the two germline ends. CDR3 in DNA: TGTGCCAGCAGCCCGGTGGGCCTCAGCAGGGAGCTGTTTTTT. It specifies CASSPVGLSRELFF.

The V and J genes are TRBV13 and TRBJ1-2, with unresolved D. CDR3 length equals 12 residues. Deletions cut 5 bases from V and 1 base from J, with 5 bases between. CDR1 and CDR2 from the germline V gene are PRHDT and FYEKMQ (reference sequence). The CDR3 coding sequence is TGTGCCAGCAGCCTCCTTAACTATGGCTACACCTTC. Translating it yields CASSLLNYGYTF.

The chain couples TRBV4-1 to TRBJ2-7, with 9 bases identical to TRBD1. Per germline, CDR1 MGHRA and CDR2 YSYEKL. J was trimmed by 1 base and V by 5 bases; bases with no gene match: 3. The CDR3 sequence is 14 residues long. CDR3 in amino acids: CASSSGTGSYEQYF. CDR3 DNA sequence: TGCGCCAGCAGCTCCGGGACAGGGTCCTACGAGCAGTACTTC.

The V call is TRBV6-4, the J call TRBJ2-1, with 8 bases that match TRBD2. The germline V gene encodes CDR1 MRHNA and CDR2 SNTAGT. V lost 0 bases and J lost 7; bases outside the gene matches: 5. The CDR3 length is 15 residues. Here the CDR3 DNA reads TGTGCCAGCAGTGACTCGACGGGGGGGTGGAATGAGCAGTTCTTC. This translates into CASSDSTGGWNEQFF.

V is TRBV3-1 (or the pseudogene TRBV3-2) and J is TRBJ2-7; a weak D match, TRBD1 (6 bases). Germline-derived CDR1 and CDR2 are LGHDT and YNNKEL (reference sequence). This CDR3 has 13 amino acids. Trimming pared 8 bases from V and 1 base from J, leaving 12 bases between. The CDR3 nucleotides read TGTGCCAGCGCCAGGGGATCTTCCTACGAGCAGTACTTC. Its protein is CASARGSSYEQYF.

This chain uses TRBV6-5 with TRBJ1-3; weak D call: TRBD1 (6 bases). V lost 0 bases and J 7 bases, leaving 13 bases between the germline ends. Germline V gene data show CDR1 as MNHEY and CDR2 as SVGAGI. This CDR3 is 15 amino acids long. The CDR3 protein is CASSYSKQGVNTIYF. DNA for the CDR3: TGTGCCAGCAGTTACTCGAAACAGGGAGTGAACACCATATATTTT.

This chain's CDR3 is CASSEEEPAKNIQYF. The CDR3, as DNA: TGTGCCAGCAGTGAAGAGGAGCCGGCCAAAAACATTCAGTACTTC. The chain couples TRBV2 to TRBJ2-4; D gene unclear. The CDR3 runs to 15 residues. The V end lost 1 base, the J end lost 1 base, and 8 bases lay between the germline ends. CDR1 is SNHLY, CDR2 FYNNEI, per germline.

This rearrangement joins TRBV6-6 to TRBJ1-6; possibly TRBD1 for D (5 bases). The germline gives CDR1 MNHNY, CDR2 SVGAGI (reference sequence). The V and J ends lost 2 bases and 1 base respectively, with 9 bases between them. This CDR3 region has 16 residues. The CDR3 sequence: CASSYGGWSYNSPLHF. The CDR3 nucleotides read TGTGCCAGCAGTTACGGGGGGTGGTCCTATAATTCACCCCTCCACTTT.

This chain connects TRBV5-1 to TRBJ1-5, with D possibly being TRBD1 (5 bases). V lost 0 bases and J 4 bases, leaving 11 bases between the germline ends. The CDR3 contains 15 residues. CDR1 and CDR2 (germline): SGHRS, YFSETQ. The DNA for the CDR3 is TGCGCCAGCAGCTTGGCGGGGGGGGATAATCAGCCCCAGCATTTT. Its translation: CASSLAGGDNQPQHF.

The table lists this clone with a few counts. This chain links TRBV10-3 with TRBJ2-7; the D gene is possibly TRBD1 (6 bases). There are 11 residues in the CDR3. Trimming stripped 4 bases from V and 7 bases from J, with 8 bases between. From germline, CDR1 is ENHRY and CDR2 SYGVKD. CDR3 in DNA: TGTGCCATCAGTGGGACAGAGGAGCAGTACTTC. Its protein is CAISGTEEQYF.

For this clone: At one of its ends the junction is not consistent with the germline gene, which may arise from a read error. The chain joins TRBV27 to TRBJ1-2; possible D gene TRBD1, 6 bases. Germline lookup yields CDR1 MNHEY and CDR2 SMNVEV (reference sequence). The CDR3 sequence is 14 residues long. CDR3 amino acids: CAGSLGWGRQGYTF. CDR3 nucleotides: TGTGCCGGCAGTTTGGGATGGGGGCGTCAGGGCTACACCTTC.